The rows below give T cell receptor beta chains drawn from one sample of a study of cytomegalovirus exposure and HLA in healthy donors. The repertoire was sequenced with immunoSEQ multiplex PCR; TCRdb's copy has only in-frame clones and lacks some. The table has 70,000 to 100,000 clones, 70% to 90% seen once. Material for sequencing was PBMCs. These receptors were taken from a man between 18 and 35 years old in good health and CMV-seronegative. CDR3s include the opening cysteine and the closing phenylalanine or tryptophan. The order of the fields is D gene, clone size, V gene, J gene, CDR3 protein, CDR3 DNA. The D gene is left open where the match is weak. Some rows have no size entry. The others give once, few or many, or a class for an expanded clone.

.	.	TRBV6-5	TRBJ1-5	CASRKLTGEGQPQHF	TGTGCCAGCAGAAAATTGACAGGTGAAGGTCAGCCCCAGCATTTT
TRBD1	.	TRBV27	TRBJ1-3	CASSLPPAGTGGMFSGNTIYF	TGTGCCAGCAGTTTGCCGCCAGCCGGGACAGGGGGAATGTTCTCTGGAAACACCATATATTTT
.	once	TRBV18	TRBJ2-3	CASSPRAEGTDTQYF	TGTGCCAGCTCACCAAGGGCGGAGGGCACAGATACGCAGTATTTT
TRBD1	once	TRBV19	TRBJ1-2	CASSIGSGTEGYTF	TGTGCCAGTAGTATAGGCTCAGGGACAGAAGGCTACACCTTC
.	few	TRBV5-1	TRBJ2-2	CASSLGVLGAGELFF	TGCGCCAGCAGCTTGGGCGTTCTAGGAGCGGGGGAGCTGTTTTTT
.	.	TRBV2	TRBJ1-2	CATPAANYGYTF	TGTGCCACGCCAGCGGCTAACTATGGCTACACCTTC
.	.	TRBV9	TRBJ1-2	CASSLPLSGYGYTF	TGTGCCAGCAGCCTCCCCCTAAGCGGCTATGGCTACACCTTC
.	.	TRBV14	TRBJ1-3	CASSQDRGRSGNTIYF	TGTGCCAGCAGCCAAGACAGGGGCCGCTCTGGAAACACCATATATTTT
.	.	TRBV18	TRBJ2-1	CASSPSSGNEQFF	TGTGCCAGCTCACCTTCGTCCGGGAATGAGCAGTTCTTC
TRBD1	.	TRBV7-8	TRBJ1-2	CASSRRDREDGYTF	TGTGCCAGCAGCCGACGGGACAGAGAAGATGGCTACACCTTC
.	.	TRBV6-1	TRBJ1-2	CASSEGDYGYTF	TGTGCCAGCAGTGAAGGAGACTATGGCTACACCTTC
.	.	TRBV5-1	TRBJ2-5	CASSPPKGHGGEETQYF	TGCGCCAGCAGCCCTCCAAAGGGACATGGGGGCGAAGAGACCCAGTACTTC
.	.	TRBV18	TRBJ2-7	CASSLSYEQYF	TGTGCCAGCTCCCTATCCTATGAGCAGTACTTC
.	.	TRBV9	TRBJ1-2	CASSVGDSPNYGYTF	TGTGCCAGCAGCGTAGGTGACAGCCCTAACTATGGCTACACCTTC
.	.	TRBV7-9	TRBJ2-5	CASRTDKYQETQYF	TGTGCCAGCAGGACGGACAAGTACCAAGAGACCCAGTACTTC
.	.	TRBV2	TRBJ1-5	CASSEQGQLWQPQHF	TGTGCCAGCAGTGAACAAGGACAGCTCTGGCAGCCCCAGCATTTT
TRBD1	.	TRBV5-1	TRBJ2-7	CASSLFGPGQGEGGQYF	TGCGCCAGCAGCTTGTTTGGTCCGGGACAGGGGGAAGGGGGGCAGTACTTC
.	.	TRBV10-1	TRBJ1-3	CASSAFGSATSSGNTIYF	TGCGCCAGCAGCGCCTTTGGGAGCGCTACATCCTCTGGAAACACCATATATTTT
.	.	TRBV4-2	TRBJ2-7	CASSPSRRAYEQYF	TGTGCCAGCAGCCCCTCCCGCCGGGCCTACGAGCAGTACTTC
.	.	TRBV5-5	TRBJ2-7	CASSGRGSSSTYEQYF	TGTGCCAGCAGCGGGAGGGGGTCCAGCTCAACCTACGAGCAGTACTTC
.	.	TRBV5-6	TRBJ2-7	CASSLIGRATYEQYF	TGTGCCAGCAGCTTGATCGGCAGGGCAACCTACGAGCAGTACTTC
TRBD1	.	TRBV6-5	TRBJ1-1	CASRYRGLNTEAFF	TGTGCCAGCAGATACAGGGGCCTGAACACTGAAGCTTTCTTT
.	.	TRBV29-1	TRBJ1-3	CSVWTDSGNTIYF	TGCAGCGTTTGGACAGACTCTGGAAACACCATATATTTT
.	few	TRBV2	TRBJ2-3	CASSDRQGSTDTQYF	TGTGCCAGCAGTGATAGGCAGGGGAGCACAGATACGCAGTATTTT
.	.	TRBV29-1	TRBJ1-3	CSVFRERAWTGNTIYF	TGCAGCGTTTTCCGGGAGAGGGCATGGACTGGAAACACCATATATTTT
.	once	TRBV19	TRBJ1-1	CASTLAPGMNTEAFF	TGTGCCAGTACCCTGGCTCCGGGTATGAACACTGAAGCTTTCTTT
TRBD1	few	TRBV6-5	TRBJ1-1	CASRGTGFPGAAFF	TGTGCCAGCAGGGGGACAGGTTTTCCGGGTGCGGCTTTCTTT
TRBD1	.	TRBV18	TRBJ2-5	CASSPPGRVQGSKYF	TGTGCCAGCTCACCACCGGGTAGGGTACAGGGGAGCAAGTACTTC
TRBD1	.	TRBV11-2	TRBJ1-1	CASSPITPGTVTNTEAFF	TGTGCCAGCAGCCCCATTACCCCCGGGACAGTAACGAACACTGAAGCTTTCTTT
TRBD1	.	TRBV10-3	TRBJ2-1	CAISDSRQGNNEQFF	TGTGCCATCAGTGACTCGAGACAGGGGAACAATGAGCAGTTCTTC
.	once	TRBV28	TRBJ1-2	CASSLRGGPTYGYTF	TGTGCCAGCAGTTTACGGGGGGGACCAACTTATGGCTACACCTTC
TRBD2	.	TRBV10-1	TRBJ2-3	CASRAQRGDTQYF	TGCGCCAGCAGAGCCCAGCGGGGGGATACGCAGTATTTT
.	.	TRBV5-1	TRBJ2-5	CASSLDSIQETQYF	TGCGCCAGCAGCTTGGACTCAATCCAAGAGACCCAGTACTTC